Shown below are 21 T cell receptor beta chains from a single sample sequenced in a study of T-cell memory formation after mild COVID-19. TCRdb reprocessed the 5' RACE reads with MiXCR, giving one entry per CDR3 protein. The sample includes 400,000 to 500,000 distinct CDR3 sequences, 15% to 25% of them seen just once. Material for sequencing was PBMCs or a T cell subset sorted from them (not recorded which). These receptors came from an adult woman who had mild COVID-19 (a few samples of this study predate the infection). Cell type and time point are not known.

This clonotype was seen at least ten times. The V call is TRBV7-9, the J call TRBJ2-6; D uncertain. The CDR3 length is 13 residues. Looked up from germline, CDR1 is SEHNR and CDR2 is FQNEAQ (reference sequence). The V end lost 1 base, the J end lost 3 bases, and 1 base lay between the germline ends. DNA of the CDR3: TGTGCCAGCAGCTTAGGTGGGGCCAACGTCCTGACTTTC. It specifies CASSLGGANVLTF.

The rearrangement uses TRBV9 and TRBJ1-2; 12 bases agree with TRBD1. The V gene end was trimmed by 3 bases and the J gene end by 4 bases; junction bases not matched to a gene: 7. CDR3 length equals 16 residues. In germline, CDR1 is SGDLS, CDR2 YYNGEE. The CDR3 bases are TGTGCCAGCAGCGACTCGGGGACAGGGGGCGCCTATGGCTACACCTTC. Translating it yields CASSDSGTGGAYGYTF.

This clonotype was seen a few times. The V call is TRBV12-3 or TRBV12-4, the J call TRBJ2-5, with 7 bases fitting TRBD1. The CDR3 sequence is 14 residues long. V lost 3 bases and J lost 5; bases outside the gene matches: 6. For the CDR3, the DNA is TGTGCCAGCAGTTTGGGGACAGCCGGTGAGACCCAGTACTTC. It encodes CASSLGTAGETQYF.

The V and J genes are TRBV7-2 and TRBJ2-3; TRBD2 matches 9 bases. The germline CDR1 and CDR2 sequences are SGHTA and FQGNSA. CDR3 size: 17 residues. J gave up 0 bases and V 1 base, and 5 bases lay outside the gene matches. In nucleotides, the CDR3 is TGTGCCAGCAGCTTAGGCGGGGGGGTCACTAGCACAGATACGCAGTATTTT. Protein product: CASSLGGGVTSTDTQYF.

The J gene is TRBJ1-2, the V gene TRBV6-6; weak D call: TRBD1 (5 bases). Germline V gene data show CDR1 as MNHNY and CDR2 as SVGAGI (reference sequence). This CDR3 contains 15 residues. V lost 2 bases and J lost 0, with 10 bases in between. CDR3 residues: CASSYPGGANYGYTF. Written as DNA, the CDR3 is TGTGCCAGCAGTTACCCGGGGGGGGCTAACTATGGCTACACCTTC.

The rearrangement uses TRBV6-5 and TRBJ1-5, with TRBD1 matching 7 bases. The junction had 4 bases not matched to a gene; V was cut back by 0 bases and J by 5 bases. The germline V gene encodes CDR1 MNHEY and CDR2 SVGAGI. The CDR3 runs 15 residues. CDR3 DNA sequence: TGTGCCAGCAGTTACTCACAGGGGTTGGATCAGCCCCAGCATTTT. It is translated as CASSYSQGLDQPQHF.

This clonotype has a handful of counts. V is TRBV13 and J is TRBJ2-1, with 7 bases that match TRBD2. Germline V gene sequence: CDR1 PRHDT, CDR2 FYEKMQ (reference sequence). The length of the CDR3 is 14 residues. Trimming removed 7 bases from V and 10 bases from J; junction bases left unmatched: 13. The CDR3 is CASTPWGEGSEQFF. The CDR3 DNA is TGTGCCAGCACCCCTTGGGGGGAGGGAAGCGAGCAGTTCTTC.

This chain uses TRBV7-9 with TRBJ2-7, with 7 bases lining up with TRBD2. There are 17 residues in the CDR3. CDR1 and CDR2 from the germline V gene are SEHNR and FQNEAQ (reference sequence). V shed 7 bases, J shed 1 base, and the junction held 16 bases outside the gene matches. The DNA for the CDR3 is TGTGCCAGCACCTCCGGCGCGGCTAGCGGCGGATCCTACGAGCAGTACTTC. Protein sequence: CASTSGAASGGSYEQYF.

The chain combines TRBV5-1 with TRBJ1-4; D is unclear. The CDR3 totals 14 residues. The V gene lost 3 bases and the J gene lost 5 bases, with 11 bases spanning the gap. Germline V gives CDR1 SGHRS, CDR2 YFSETQ. DNA of the CDR3: TGCGCCAGCAGCTCCGGACGGAGAAATGAAAAACTGTTTTTT. Its translation is CASSSGRRNEKLFF.

The DNA of the CDR3 is TGCAGCGTTGCTACAGGGGATTATACAGATACGCAGTATTTT. It encodes CSVATGDYTDTQYF. The rearrangement links TRBV29-1 to TRBJ2-3; TRBD1 matches 7 bases. This CDR3 has 14 amino acids. Per germline, CDR1 SQVTM and CDR2 ANQGSEA. The V and J ends lost 4 bases and 3 bases, in that order; junction bases with no gene match: 7.

This clonotype has a single count. The chain couples TRBV4-2 to TRBJ2-2; the D gene is possibly TRBD2 (5 bases). This CDR3 has 19 residues. The germline V gene has CDR1 LGHNA and CDR2 YNFKEQ. Deletions cut 1 base from V and 0 bases from J, with 18 bases between. This CDR3 reads CASSQVTGMGNANTGELFF. DNA for the CDR3: TGTGCCAGCAGCCAAGTTACGGGAATGGGAAACGCGAACACCGGGGAGCTGTTTTTT.

V and J are TRBV12-3 or TRBV12-4 and TRBJ1-3; D ambiguous. The length of the CDR3 is 15 residues. The V end was cut by 1 base, the J end by 2 bases, with 9 bases between. Written as DNA, the CDR3 is TGTGCCAGCAGTTTAGTCCCAAATACTGGAAACACCATATATTTT. Residues: CASSLVPNTGNTIYF.

This clonotype was seen a few times. The V gene is TRBV15, the J gene TRBJ2-3; tentatively, D is TRBD1 (5 bases). V was pared by 2 bases and J by 0 bases, with 12 bases between. The CDR3 covers 16 residues. CDR1 is LNHNV, CDR2 YYDKDF, per germline (reference sequence). CDR3 sequence (DNA): TGTGCCACCAGCAGATCTCCCCAGGGTAGCACAGATACGCAGTATTTT. Encoded protein: CATSRSPQGSTDTQYF.

The rearrangement uses TRBV3-1 and TRBJ1-3; D is ambiguous. Deletions cut 1 base from V and 0 bases from J, with 4 bases between. The CDR3 runs to 14 residues. CDR1 and CDR2 (germline): LGHDT, YNNKEL (reference sequence). The CDR3: CASSQVSSGNTIYF. The DNA of the CDR3 is TGTGCCAGCAGCCAAGTGAGCTCTGGAAACACCATATATTTT. The full variable domain, its missing parts supplied by reference TRBV3-1 and TRBJ1-3, is DTAVSQTPKYLVTQMGNDKSIKCEQNLGHDTMYWYKQDSKKFLKIMFSYNNKELIINETVPNRFSPKSPDKAHLNLHINSLELGDSAVYFCASSQVSSGNTIYFGEGSWLTVV.

A few counts support this clonotype. This chain connects TRBV12-3 or TRBV12-4 to TRBJ2-2; 8 bases line up with TRBD1. The J segment lost 0 bases and the V segment lost 6 bases, leaving 3 bases of the junction unmatched. This CDR3 has 15 amino acids. The DNA for the CDR3 is TGTGCCAGCAGCACAGGGGGTGCGAACACCGGGGAGCTGTTTTTT. Protein sequence: CASSTGGANTGELFF.

The chain combines TRBV3-1 with TRBJ2-1; TRBD2 matches at 10 bases. CDR3 length equals 16 residues. Germline CDR1 LGHDT, CDR2 YNNKEL (reference sequence). V shed 0 bases, J shed 3 bases, and the junction held 2 bases outside the gene matches. This CDR3 is CASSQDLAGVYNEQFF. CDR3 DNA sequence: TGTGCCAGCAGCCAAGACCTAGCGGGAGTCTACAATGAGCAGTTCTTC.

This chain connects TRBV12-3 or TRBV12-4 to TRBJ1-2; perhaps TRBD1 as D (6 bases). The CDR3 sequence is 13 residues long. V was trimmed by 3 bases and J by 4 bases, leaving 9 bases between them. CDR3 in DNA: TGTGCCAGCAGTTTGGGGGCCTTCTATGGCTACACCTTC. Protein: CASSLGAFYGYTF.

The chain couples TRBV10-3 to TRBJ2-7; D not certain. Germline loops: CDR1 ENHRY, CDR2 SYGVKD. V shed 8 bases and J shed 0 bases, with 5 bases lying between them. The CDR3 spans 11 residues. The CDR3 loop is CAIGSSYEQYF. CDR3 DNA sequence: TGTGCCATCGGAAGCTCCTACGAGCAGTACTTC.

This clonotype has only a few counts. The V and J genes are TRBV18 and TRBJ2-3; 11 bases map to TRBD2. Germline CDR1 and CDR2: KGHSH and LQKENI. This CDR3 is 17 amino acids long. The trim removed 1 base at V and 2 bases at J, leaving 5 bases unmatched. CDR3 bases: TGTGCCAGCTCACCACGGGGACTAGCGGCTTTCACAGATACGCAGTATTTT. Protein product: CASSPRGLAAFTDTQYF.

This clonotype has only a few counts. The V and J genes are TRBV7-9 and TRBJ2-2, with TRBD2 as a possible D gene (6 bases). The V gene's germline CDR1 is SEHNR and CDR2 FQNEAQ (reference sequence). The length of the CDR3 is 16 residues. V was cut by 3 bases and J by 2 bases, with 13 bases left in between. DNA of the CDR3: TGTGCCAGCAGCTTGGGCGCGGGGATCAACACCGGGGAGCTGTTTTTT. This translates into CASSLGAGINTGELFF.

The chain uses TRBV6-2 or TRBV6-3 and TRBJ2-2; the D is unclear. The CDR3 is 13 amino acids. The germline gives CDR1 MNHEY, CDR2 SVGEGT. Trimming removed 0 bases at V and 6 bases at J, with 5 bases between. The CDR3 DNA is TGTGCCAGCAGTTACTCCGGGTCCGGGGAGCTGTTTTTT. It is translated as CASSYSGSGELFF.